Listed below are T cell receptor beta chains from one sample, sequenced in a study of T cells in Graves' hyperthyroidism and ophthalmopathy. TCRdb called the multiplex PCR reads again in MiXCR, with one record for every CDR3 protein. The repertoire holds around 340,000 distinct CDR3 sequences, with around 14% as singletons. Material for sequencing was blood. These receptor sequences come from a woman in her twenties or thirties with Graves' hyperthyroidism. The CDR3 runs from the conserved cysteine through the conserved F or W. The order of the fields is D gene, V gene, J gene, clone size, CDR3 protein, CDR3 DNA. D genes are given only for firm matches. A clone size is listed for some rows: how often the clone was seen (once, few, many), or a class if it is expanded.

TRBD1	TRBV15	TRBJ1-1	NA	CATSRSRDREAFF	TGTGCCACCAGCAGATCGCGGGACAGAGAAGCTTTCTTT
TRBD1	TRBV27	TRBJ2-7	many	CASRTLLTGAYEQYF	TGTGCCAGCCGCACCCTACTAACAGGGGCCTACGAGCAGTACTTC
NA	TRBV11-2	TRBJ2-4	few	CASSFKTGLPRGIQYF	TGTGCCAGCAGCTTTAAAACAGGTCTCCCCCGGGGGATTCAGTACTTC
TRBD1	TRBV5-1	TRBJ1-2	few	CASSLQTGVMNGYTF	TGCGCCAGCAGCTTGCAAACAGGGGTGATGAACGGCTACACCTTC
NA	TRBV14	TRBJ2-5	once	CASSRHSDQYF	TGTGCCAGCAGCCGGCACTCGGACCAGTACTTC
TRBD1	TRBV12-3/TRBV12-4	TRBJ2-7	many	CASRGTGGSYEQYF	TGTGCCAGCAGGGGGACAGGGGGCTCCTACGAGCAGTACTTC
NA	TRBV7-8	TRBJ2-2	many	CASRIADTGELFF	TGTGCCAGCAGAATAGCCGATACCGGGGAGCTGTTTTTT
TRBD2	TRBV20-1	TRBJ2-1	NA	CSASYGDLREVYEQFF	TGCAGTGCTTCCTACGGAGACTTGCGGGAGGTTTATGAGCAGTTCTTC
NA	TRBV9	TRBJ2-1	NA	CASSPGTDTNEQFF	TGTGCCAGCAGCCCAGGGACGGATACTAATGAGCAGTTCTTC
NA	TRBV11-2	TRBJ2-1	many	CASSLETSSYNEQFF	TGTGCCAGCAGCTTGGAGACTAGCTCCTACAATGAGCAGTTCTTC
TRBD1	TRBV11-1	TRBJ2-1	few	CASSSTGPQFF	TGTGCCAGCAGCTCGACAGGGCCCCAGTTCTTC
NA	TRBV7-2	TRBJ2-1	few	CASSPQEGPYNEQFF	TGTGCCAGCAGCCCCCAGGAGGGCCCCTACAATGAGCAGTTCTTC
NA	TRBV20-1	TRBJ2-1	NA	CSARDFGGEGNEQFF	TGCAGTGCTAGAGATTTTGGGGGTGAGGGGAATGAGCAGTTCTTC
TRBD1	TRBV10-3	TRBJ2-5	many	CAIKSGTDQETQYF	TGTGCCATCAAATCCGGGACAGATCAAGAGACCCAGTACTTC
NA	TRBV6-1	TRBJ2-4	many	CASSITPAKNIQYF	TGTGCCAGCAGTATAACTCCGGCCAAAAACATTCAGTACTTC
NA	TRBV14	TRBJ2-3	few	CASSQAILRTTDTQYF	TGTGCCAGCAGCCAAGCCATATTAAGGACCACAGATACGCAGTATTTT
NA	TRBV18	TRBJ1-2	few	CASSPTTEGGYGYTF	TGTGCCAGCTCACCGACCACTGAAGGGGGCTATGGCTACACCTTC
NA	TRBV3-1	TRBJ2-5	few	CASSQWTEETQYF	TGTGCCAGCAGCCAATGGACTGAAGAGACCCAGTACTTC
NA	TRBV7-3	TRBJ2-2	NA	CASSKSPDITGELFF	TGTGCCAGCAGCAAATCCCCGGACATCACCGGGGAGCTGTTTTTT
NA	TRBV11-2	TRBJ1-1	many	CASSPRPGTEAFF	TGTGCCAGCAGCCCCCGGCCCGGCACTGAAGCTTTCTTT
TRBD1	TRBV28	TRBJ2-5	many	CATRGQAETQYF	TGTGCCACTAGGGGACAGGCGGAGACCCAGTACTTC
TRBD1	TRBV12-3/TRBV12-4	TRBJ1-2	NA	CASSLAGQGAGYTF	TGTGCCAGCAGTTTAGCTGGACAGGGTGCCGGCTACACCTTC
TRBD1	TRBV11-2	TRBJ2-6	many	CASSSPTGGVSGANVLTF	TGTGCCAGCAGCTCCCCGACAGGGGGCGTCTCTGGGGCCAACGTCCTAACTTTC
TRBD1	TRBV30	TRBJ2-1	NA	CAWARTGLNEQFF	TGTGCCTGGGCACGGACAGGGCTCAATGAGCAGTTCTTC
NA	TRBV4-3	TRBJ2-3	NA	CASSQDGRRDTQYF	TGCGCCAGCAGCCAAGACGGGAGACGGGATACGCAGTATTTT
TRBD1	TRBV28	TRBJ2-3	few	CASSAGTGGADTQYF	TGTGCCAGCAGCGCCGGGACAGGGGGCGCAGATACGCAGTATTTT
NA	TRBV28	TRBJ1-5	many	CASSIYTGSNQPQHF	TGTGCCAGCAGTATTTACACAGGGAGCAATCAGCCCCAGCATTTT
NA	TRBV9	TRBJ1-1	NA	CASSVGGDTEAFF	TGTGCCAGCAGCGTAGGCGGCGACACTGAAGCTTTCTTT
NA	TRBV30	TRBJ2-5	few	CAWSAGGDREETQYF	TGTGCCTGGAGTGCTGGAGGGGATAGAGAAGAGACCCAGTACTTC
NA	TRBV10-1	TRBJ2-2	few	CASAQGFSGELFF	TGCGCCAGCGCGCAGGGGTTCTCCGGGGAGCTGTTTTTT
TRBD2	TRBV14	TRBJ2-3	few	CASSQENRAGGADTQYF	TGTGCCAGCAGCCAAGAGAATCGAGCGGGAGGAGCAGATACGCAGTATTTT
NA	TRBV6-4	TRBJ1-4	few	CASSETRPERLFF	TGTGCCAGCAGTGAAACTAGACCCGAGCGACTGTTTTTT
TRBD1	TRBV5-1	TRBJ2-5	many	CASSFAGTEKETQYF	TGCGCCAGCAGCTTCGCCGGGACAGAGAAAGAGACCCAGTACTTC
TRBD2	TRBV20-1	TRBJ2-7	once	CSVSSGTLYEQYF	TGCAGTGTTTCTAGCGGGACACTCTACGAGCAGTACTTC
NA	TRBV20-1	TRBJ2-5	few	CSASFTGLQETQYF	TGCAGTGCGAGCTTTACAGGGCTCCAAGAGACCCAGTACTTC
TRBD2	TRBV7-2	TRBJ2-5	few	CASSLTQRLAGRGQETQYF	TGTGCCAGCAGCTTAACACAGAGACTAGCGGGAAGAGGGCAAGAGACCCAGTACTTC
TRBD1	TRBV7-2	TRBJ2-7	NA	CASSLAGTVHEQYF	TGTGCCAGCAGCTTAGCCGGGACAGTCCACGAGCAGTACTTC
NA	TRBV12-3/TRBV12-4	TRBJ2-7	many	CASSFPAGVSPGEQYF	TGTGCCAGCAGTTTCCCCGCCGGGGTCAGCCCGGGCGAGCAGTACTTC
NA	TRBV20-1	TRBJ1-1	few	CSAPANRNTEAFF	TGCAGTGCTCCGGCTAACAGGAACACTGAAGCTTTCTTT
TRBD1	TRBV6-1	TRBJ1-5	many	CASTAWGQGWDQPQHF	TGTGCCAGCACGGCCTGGGGACAGGGGTGGGATCAGCCCCAGCATTTT
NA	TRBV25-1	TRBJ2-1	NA	CASSESDPYNEQFF	TGTGCCAGCAGTGAATCCGACCCCTACAATGAGCAGTTCTTC
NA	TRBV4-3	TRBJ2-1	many	CASSQDRGEQFF	TGCGCCAGCAGCCAAGATAGGGGTGAGCAGTTCTTC
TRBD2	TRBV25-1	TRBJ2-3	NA	CASSLAGVSTDTQYF	TGTGCCAGCAGTTTAGCGGGAGTCAGTACAGATACGCAGTATTTT
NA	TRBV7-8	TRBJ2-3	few	CASSQDGVGHTDTQYF	TGTGCCAGCAGCCAGGACGGGGTGGGTCACACAGATACGCAGTATTTT
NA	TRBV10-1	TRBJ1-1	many	CASRQSLNTEAFF	TGCGCCAGCCGACAGTCTTTGAACACTGAAGCTTTCTTT
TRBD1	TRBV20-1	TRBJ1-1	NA	CSARGGQGDTEAFF	TGCAGTGCTAGAGGGGGGCAGGGGGACACTGAAGCTTTCTTT
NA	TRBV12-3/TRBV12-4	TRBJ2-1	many	CASKGVKGRNEQFF	TGTGCCAGCAAGGGAGTTAAGGGGAGGAATGAGCAGTTCTTC
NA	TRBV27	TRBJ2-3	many	CASSRRMGDTQYF	TGTGCCAGCAGCCGACGCATGGGGGATACGCAGTATTTT
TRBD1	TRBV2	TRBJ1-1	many	CASSDRTGYTEAFF	TGTGCCAGCAGTGATAGGACAGGGTACACTGAAGCTTTCTTT
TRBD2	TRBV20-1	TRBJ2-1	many	CSAPRGAYNEQFF	TGCAGTGCTCCCCGGGGGGCCTACAATGAGCAGTTCTTC
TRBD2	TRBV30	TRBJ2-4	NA	CAWGLAGGPRFNIQYF	TGTGCCTGGGGCCTAGCGGGAGGGCCGAGGTTCAACATTCAGTACTTC
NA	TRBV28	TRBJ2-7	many	CASSLIQGAYEQYF	TGTGCCAGCAGTTTGATACAGGGAGCGTACGAGCAGTACTTC
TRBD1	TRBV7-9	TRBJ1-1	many	CASSPRDRQPEAFF	TGTGCCAGCAGCCCCCGGGACAGGCAACCTGAAGCTTTCTTT